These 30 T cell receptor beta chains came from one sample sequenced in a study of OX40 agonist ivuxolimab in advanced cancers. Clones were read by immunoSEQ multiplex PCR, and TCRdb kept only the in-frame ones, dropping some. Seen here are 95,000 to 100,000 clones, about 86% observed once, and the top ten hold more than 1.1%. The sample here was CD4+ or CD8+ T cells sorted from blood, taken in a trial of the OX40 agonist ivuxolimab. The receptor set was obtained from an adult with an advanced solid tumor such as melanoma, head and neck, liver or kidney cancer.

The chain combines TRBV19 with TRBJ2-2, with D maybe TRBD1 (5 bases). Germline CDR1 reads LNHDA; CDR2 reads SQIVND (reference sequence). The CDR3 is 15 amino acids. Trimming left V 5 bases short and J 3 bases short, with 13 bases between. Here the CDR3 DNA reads TGTGCCAGTAGTCCCAGGACCAGGGACACCGGGGAGCTGTTTTTT. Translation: CASSPRTRDTGELFF.

This CDR3 reads CASSSDRRNYGYTF. CDR3 in DNA: TGTGCCAGCAGCTCGGACAGGAGGAACTATGGCTACACCTTC. The V call is TRBV7-2, the J call TRBJ1-2; 7 bases are a match to TRBD1. Germline V gives CDR1 SGHTA, CDR2 FQGNSA. The CDR3 consists of 14 residues. V shed 4 bases and J 2 bases; nucleotides not matched to a gene: 4.

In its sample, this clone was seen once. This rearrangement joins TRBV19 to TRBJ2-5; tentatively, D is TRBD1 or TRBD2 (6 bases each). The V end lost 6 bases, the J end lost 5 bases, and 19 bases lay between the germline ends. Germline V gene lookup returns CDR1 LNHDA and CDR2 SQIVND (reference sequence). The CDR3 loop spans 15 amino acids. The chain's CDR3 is CASRTNLGGEETQYF. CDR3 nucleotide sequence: TGTGCCAGTAGAACCAACCTCGGGGGCGAGGAGACCCAGTACTTC.

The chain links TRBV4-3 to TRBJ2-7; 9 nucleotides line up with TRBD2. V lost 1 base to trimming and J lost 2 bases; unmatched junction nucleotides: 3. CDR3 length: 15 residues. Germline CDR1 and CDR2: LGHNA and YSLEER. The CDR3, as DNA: TGCGCCAGCAGCCAAGGGCTAGCGGGGCCCTACGAGCAGTACTTC. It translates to CASSQGLAGPYEQYF.

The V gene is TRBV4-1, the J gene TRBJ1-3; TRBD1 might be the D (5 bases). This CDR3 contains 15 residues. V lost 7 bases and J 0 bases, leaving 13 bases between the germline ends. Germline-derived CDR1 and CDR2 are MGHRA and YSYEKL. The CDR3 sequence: CASTREGNSGNTIYF. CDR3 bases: TGCGCCAGCACCCGGGAGGGGAACTCTGGAAACACCATATATTTT.

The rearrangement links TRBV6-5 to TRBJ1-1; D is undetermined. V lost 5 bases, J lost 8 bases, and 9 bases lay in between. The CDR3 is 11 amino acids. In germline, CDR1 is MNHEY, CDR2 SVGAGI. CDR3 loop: CASSTRNEAFF. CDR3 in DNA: TGTGCCAGCAGTACCAGAAACGAAGCTTTCTTT.

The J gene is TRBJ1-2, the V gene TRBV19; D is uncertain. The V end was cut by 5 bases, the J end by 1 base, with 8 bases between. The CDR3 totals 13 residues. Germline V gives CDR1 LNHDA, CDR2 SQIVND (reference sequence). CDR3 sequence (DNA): TGTGCCAGTAGTCTGACGGTTAACTATGGCTACACCTTC. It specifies CASSLTVNYGYTF.

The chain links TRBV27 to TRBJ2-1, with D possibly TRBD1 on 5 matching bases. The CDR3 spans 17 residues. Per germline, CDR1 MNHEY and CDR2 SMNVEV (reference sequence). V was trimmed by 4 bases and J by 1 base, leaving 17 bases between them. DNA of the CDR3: TGTGCCAGCAGTTCAACGACAGCCTCGCGTTCCTACAATGAGCAGTTCTTC. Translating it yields CASSSTTASRSYNEQFF.

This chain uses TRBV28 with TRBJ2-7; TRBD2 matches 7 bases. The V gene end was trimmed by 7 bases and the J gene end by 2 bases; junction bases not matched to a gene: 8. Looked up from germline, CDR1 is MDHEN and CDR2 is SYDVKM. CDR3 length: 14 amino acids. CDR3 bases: TGTGCCAGCAATGAAGCGGGGACCGCCTACGAGCAGTACTTC. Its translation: CASNEAGTAYEQYF.

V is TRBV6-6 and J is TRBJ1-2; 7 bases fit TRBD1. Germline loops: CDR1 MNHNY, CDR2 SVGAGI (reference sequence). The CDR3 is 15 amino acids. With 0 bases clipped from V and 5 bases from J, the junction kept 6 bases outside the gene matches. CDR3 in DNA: TGTGCCAGCAGTTACTCAGGGCGACAGGGATATGGCTACACCTTC. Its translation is CASSYSGRQGYGYTF.

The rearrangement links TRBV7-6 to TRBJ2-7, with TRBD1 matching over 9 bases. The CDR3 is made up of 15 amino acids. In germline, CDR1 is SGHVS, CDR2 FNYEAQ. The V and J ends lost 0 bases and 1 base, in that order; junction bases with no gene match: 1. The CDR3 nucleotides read TGTGCCAGCAGCTTAGCTGGGACAGGGTCCTACGAGCAGTACTTC. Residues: CASSLAGTGSYEQYF.

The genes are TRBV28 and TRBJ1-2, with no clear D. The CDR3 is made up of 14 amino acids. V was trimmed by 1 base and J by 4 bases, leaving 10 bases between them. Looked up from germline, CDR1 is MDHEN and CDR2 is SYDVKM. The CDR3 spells CASSLSIGFYGYTF. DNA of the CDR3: TGTGCCAGCAGTTTATCAATCGGTTTCTATGGCTACACCTTC.

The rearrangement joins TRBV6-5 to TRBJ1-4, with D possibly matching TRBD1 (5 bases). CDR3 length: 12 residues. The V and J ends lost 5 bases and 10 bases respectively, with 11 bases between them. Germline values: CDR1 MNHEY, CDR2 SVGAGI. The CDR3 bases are TGTGCCAGCAGTGTCCTGGGGGGAAAACTGTTTTTT. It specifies CASSVLGGKLFF.

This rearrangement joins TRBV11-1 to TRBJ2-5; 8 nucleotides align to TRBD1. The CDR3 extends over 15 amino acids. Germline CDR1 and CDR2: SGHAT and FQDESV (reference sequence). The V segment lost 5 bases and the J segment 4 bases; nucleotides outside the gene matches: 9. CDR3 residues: CASSVDRGAGETQYF. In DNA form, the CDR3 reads TGTGCCAGCAGCGTTGACAGGGGCGCTGGAGAGACCCAGTACTTC.

The CDR3: CATSRDRATLSSGKNIQYF. CDR3 DNA sequence: TGTGCCACCAGCAGAGATCGGGCGACCTTATCCAGTGGGAAAAACATTCAGTACTTC. This rearrangement joins TRBV15 to TRBJ2-4, with no clear D. CDR1 LNHNV and CDR2 YYDKDF come from the germline V gene (reference sequence). V shed 0 bases and J shed 4 bases, with 22 bases lying between them. This CDR3 has 19 amino acids.

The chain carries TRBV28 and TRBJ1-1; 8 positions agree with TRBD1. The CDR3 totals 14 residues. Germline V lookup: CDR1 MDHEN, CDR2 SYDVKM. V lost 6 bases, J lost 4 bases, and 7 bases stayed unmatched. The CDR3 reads CASRLPQGGTEAFF. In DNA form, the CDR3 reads TGTGCCAGCAGACTACCACAGGGGGGCACTGAAGCTTTCTTT.

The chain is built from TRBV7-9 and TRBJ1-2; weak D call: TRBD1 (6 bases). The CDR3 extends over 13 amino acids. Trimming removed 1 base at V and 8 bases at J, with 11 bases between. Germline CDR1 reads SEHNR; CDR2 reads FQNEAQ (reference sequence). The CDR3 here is CASSLGRGVGYTF. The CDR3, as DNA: TGTGCCAGCAGCTTAGGCAGGGGAGTCGGCTACACCTTC.

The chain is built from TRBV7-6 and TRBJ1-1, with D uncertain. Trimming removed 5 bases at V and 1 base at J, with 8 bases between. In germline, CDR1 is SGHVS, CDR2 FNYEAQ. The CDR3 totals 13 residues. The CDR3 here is CASSRRGNTEAFF. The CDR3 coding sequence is TGTGCCAGCAGCCGCAGAGGGAACACTGAAGCTTTCTTT.

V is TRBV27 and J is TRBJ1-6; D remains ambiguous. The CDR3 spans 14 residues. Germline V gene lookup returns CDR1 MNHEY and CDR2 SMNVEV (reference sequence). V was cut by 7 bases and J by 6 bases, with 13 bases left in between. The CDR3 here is CASKESLFNSPLHF. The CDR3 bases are TGTGCCAGCAAGGAGAGCCTGTTTAATTCACCCCTCCACTTT.

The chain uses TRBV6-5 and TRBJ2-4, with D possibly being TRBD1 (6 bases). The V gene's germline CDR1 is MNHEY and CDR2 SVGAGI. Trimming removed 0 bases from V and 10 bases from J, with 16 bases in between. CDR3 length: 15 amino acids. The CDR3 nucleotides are TGTGCCAGCAGTTACTCGAGCCAGGGGCAATCAATTCAGTACTTC. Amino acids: CASSYSSQGQSIQYF.

Here the CDR3 reads CASSQDPYVGETQYF. As DNA, the CDR3 is TGCGCCAGCAGCCAAGATCCCTATGTGGGGGAGACCCAGTACTTC. The chain combines TRBV4-3 with TRBJ2-5, with D unresolved. The CDR3 has 15 amino acids. Looked up from germline, CDR1 is LGHNA and CDR2 is YSLEER. The V gene lost 0 bases and the J gene lost 5 bases, with 13 bases spanning the gap.

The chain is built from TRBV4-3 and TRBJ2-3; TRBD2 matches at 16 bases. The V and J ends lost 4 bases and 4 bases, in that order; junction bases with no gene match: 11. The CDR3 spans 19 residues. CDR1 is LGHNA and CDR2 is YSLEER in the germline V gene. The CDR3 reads CASSLRLGLAGGRADTQYF. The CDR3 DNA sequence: TGCGCCAGCAGCCTAAGGCTGGGACTAGCGGGGGGGCGGGCAGATACGCAGTATTTT.

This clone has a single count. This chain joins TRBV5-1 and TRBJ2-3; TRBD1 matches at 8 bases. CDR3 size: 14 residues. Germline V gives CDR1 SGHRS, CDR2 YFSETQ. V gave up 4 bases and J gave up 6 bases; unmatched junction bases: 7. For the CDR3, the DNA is TGCGCCAGCAGCCAAGCGACAGGGGCGGATACGCAGTATTTT. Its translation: CASSQATGADTQYF.

The CDR3 coding sequence is TGTGCCAGCAGCTCACCTTTCGGGAGGGCCTCGGAGACCCAGTACTTC. It specifies CASSSPFGRASETQYF. The chain links TRBV11-1 to TRBJ2-5, with 8 bases lining up with TRBD2. Germline loops: CDR1 SGHAT, CDR2 FQDESV (reference sequence). The CDR3 totals 16 residues. V trimming: 4 bases; J trimming: 5 bases; junction bases outside the gene matches: 12. Complete variable domain (other parts from reference TRBV11-1 and TRBJ2-5): EAEVAQSPRYKITEKSQAVAFWCDPISGHATLYWYRQILGQGPELLVQFQDESVVDDSQLPKDRFSAERLKGVDSTLKIQPAELGDSAMYLCASSSPFGRASETQYFGPGTRLLVL.

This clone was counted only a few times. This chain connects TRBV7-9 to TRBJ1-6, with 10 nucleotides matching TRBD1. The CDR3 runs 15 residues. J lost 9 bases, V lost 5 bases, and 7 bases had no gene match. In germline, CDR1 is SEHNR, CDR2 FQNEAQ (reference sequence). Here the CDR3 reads CASSQPGTGVSPLHF. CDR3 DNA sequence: TGTGCCAGCAGCCAACCCGGGACAGGGGTTTCACCCCTCCACTTT.

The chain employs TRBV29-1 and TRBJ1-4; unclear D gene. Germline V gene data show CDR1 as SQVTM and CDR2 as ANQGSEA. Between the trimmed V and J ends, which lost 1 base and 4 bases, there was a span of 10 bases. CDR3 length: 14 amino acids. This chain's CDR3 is CSVEGRRNNEKLFF. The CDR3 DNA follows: TGCAGCGTTGAAGGGCGACGTAATAATGAAAAACTGTTTTTT.

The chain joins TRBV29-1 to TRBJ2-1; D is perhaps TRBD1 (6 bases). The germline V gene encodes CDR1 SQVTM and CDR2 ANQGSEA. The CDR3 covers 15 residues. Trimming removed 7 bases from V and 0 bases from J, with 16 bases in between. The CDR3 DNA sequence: TGCAGCGCCTATGGGGGCAGGAGCTCCTACAATGAGCAGTTCTTC. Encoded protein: CSAYGGRSSYNEQFF.

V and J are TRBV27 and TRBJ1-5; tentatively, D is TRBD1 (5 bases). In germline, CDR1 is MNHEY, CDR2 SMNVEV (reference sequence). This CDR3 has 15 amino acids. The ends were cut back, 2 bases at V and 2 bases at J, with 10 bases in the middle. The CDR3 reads CASSLVGPGNQPQHF. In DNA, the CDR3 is TGTGCCAGCAGTTTAGTGGGGCCTGGCAATCAGCCCCAGCATTTT.

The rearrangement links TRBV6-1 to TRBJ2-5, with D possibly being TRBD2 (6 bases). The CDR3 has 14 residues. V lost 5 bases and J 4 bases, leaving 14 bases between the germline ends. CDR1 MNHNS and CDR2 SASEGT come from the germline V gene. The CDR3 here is CASSNSGGIETQYF. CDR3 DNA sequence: TGTGCCAGCAGTAACTCCGGCGGGATAGAGACCCAGTACTTC.

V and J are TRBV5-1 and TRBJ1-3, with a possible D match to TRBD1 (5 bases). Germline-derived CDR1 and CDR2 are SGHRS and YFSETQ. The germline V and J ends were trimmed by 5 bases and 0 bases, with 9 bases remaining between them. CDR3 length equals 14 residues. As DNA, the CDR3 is TGCGCCAGCAGTCCAGGGAGCTCTGGAAACACCATATATTTT. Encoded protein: CASSPGSSGNTIYF.